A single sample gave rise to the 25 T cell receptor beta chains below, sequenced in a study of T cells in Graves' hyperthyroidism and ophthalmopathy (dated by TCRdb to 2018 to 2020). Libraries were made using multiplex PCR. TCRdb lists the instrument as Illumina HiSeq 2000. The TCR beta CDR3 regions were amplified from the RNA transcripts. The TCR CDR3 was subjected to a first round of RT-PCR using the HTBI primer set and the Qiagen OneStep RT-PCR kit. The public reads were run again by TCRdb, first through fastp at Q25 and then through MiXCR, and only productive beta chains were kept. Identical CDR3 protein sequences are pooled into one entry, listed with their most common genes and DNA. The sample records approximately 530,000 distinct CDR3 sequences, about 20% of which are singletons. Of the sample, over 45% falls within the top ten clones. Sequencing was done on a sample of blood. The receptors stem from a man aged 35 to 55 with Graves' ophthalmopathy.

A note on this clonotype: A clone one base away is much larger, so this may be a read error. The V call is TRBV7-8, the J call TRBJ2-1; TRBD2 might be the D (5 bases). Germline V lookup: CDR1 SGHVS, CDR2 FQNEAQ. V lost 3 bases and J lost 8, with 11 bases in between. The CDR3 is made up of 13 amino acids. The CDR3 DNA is TGTGCCAGCAGCTTGCCGCGGGCCCATGAGCAGTTCTTC. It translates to CASSLPRAHEQFF.

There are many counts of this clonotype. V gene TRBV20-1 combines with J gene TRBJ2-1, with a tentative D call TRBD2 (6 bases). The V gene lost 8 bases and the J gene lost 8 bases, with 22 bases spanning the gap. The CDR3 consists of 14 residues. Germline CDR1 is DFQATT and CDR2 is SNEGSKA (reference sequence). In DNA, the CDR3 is TGCAGTCCACCCCTGGCGGGATTAGGGGATGAGCAGTTCTTC. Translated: CSPPLAGLGDEQFF.

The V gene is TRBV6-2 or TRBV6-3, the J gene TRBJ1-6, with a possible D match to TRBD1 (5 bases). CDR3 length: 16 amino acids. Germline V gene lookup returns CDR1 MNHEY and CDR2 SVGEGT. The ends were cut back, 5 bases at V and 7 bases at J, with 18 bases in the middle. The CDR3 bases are TGTGCCAGCAGTCTTAGGACTCTAGCAGGGAATTCACCCCTCCACTTT. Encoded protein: CASSLRTLAGNSPLHF.

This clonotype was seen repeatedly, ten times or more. The CDR3 DNA reads as TGCAGTGCTACGACCTGGGGCGGGAGAATTTTGGGATACGAGCAGTACTTC. Its protein product is CSATTWGGRILGYEQYF. The rearrangement joins TRBV20-1 to TRBJ2-7, with TRBD2 matching over 7 bases. The CDR3 covers 17 residues. CDR1 is DFQATT, CDR2 SNEGSKA, per germline (reference sequence). V was pared by 4 bases and J by 4 bases, with 19 bases of the junction left unmatched.

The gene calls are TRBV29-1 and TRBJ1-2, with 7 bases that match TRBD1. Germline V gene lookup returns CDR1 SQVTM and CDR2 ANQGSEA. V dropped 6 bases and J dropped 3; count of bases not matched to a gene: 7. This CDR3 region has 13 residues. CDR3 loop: CSVSAGGDYGYTF. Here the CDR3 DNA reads TGCAGCGTGTCGGCAGGGGGGGACTATGGCTACACCTTC.

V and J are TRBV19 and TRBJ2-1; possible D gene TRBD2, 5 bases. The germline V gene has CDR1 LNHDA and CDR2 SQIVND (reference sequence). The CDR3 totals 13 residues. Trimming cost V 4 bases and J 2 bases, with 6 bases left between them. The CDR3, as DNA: TGTGCCAGTAGTAAGGAGGCCTACAATGAGCAGTTCTTC. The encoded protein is CASSKEAYNEQFF. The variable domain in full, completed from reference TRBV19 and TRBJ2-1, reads DGGITQSPKYLFRKEGQNVTLSCEQNLNHDAMYWYRQDPGQGLRLIYYSQIVNDFQKGDIAEGYSVSREKKESFPLTVTSAQKNPTAFYLCASSKEAYNEQFFGPGTRLTVL.

CDR3 sequence reads: CATSSAGDRGVSYNEQFF. The CDR3 DNA reads TGTGCCACCAGCAGCGCTGGGGACAGGGGGGTCTCCTACAATGAGCAGTTCTTC. The rearrangement joins TRBV15 to TRBJ2-1; 11 positions match TRBD1. This CDR3 is 18 amino acids long. The germline V gene encodes CDR1 LNHNV and CDR2 YYDKDF (reference sequence). With V trimmed by 3 bases and J by 0 bases, 7 bases remained unmatched.

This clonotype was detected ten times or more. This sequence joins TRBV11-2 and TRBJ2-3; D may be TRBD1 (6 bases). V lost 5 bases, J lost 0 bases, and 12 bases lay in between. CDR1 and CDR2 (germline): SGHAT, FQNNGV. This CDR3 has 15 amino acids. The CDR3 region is CASSVGTQSTDTQYF. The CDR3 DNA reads TGTGCCAGCAGCGTCGGGACACAAAGCACAGATACGCAGTATTTT. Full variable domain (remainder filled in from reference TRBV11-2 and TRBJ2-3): EAGVAQSPRYKIIEKRQSVAFWCNPISGHATLYWYQQILGQGPKLLIQFQNNGVVDDSQLPKDRFSAERLKGVDSTLKIQPAKLEDSAVYLCASSVGTQSTDTQYFGPGTRLTVL.

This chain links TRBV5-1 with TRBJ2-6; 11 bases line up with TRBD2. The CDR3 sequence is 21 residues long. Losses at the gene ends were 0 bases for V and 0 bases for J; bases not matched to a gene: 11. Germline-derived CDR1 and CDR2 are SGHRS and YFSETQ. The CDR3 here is CASSLGLAGGLPRSGANVLTF. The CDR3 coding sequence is TGCGCCAGCAGCTTGGGGCTAGCGGGAGGTCTACCCCGCTCTGGGGCCAACGTCCTGACTTTC.

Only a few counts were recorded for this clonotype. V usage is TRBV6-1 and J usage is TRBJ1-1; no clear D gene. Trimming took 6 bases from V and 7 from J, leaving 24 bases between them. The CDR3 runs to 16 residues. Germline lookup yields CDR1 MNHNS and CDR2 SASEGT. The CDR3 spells CASSPLVRFGRLEAFF. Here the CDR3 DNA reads TGTGCCAGCAGCCCTTTGGTGAGATTCGGGCGTCTTGAAGCTTTCTTT.

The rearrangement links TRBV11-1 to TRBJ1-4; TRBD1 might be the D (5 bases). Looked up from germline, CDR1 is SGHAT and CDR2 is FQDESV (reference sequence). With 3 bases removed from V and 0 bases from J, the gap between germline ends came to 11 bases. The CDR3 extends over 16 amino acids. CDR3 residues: CASSFGTEATNEKLFF. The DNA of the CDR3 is TGTGCCAGCAGCTTCGGGACCGAAGCAACTAATGAAAAACTGTTTTTT.

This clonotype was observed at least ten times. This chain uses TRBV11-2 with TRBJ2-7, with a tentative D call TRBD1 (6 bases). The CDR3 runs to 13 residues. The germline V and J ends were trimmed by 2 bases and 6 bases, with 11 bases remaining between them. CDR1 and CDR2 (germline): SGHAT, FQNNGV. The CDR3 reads CASSLRGQVEQYF. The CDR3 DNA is TGTGCCAGCAGCTTAAGGGGACAAGTCGAGCAGTACTTC.

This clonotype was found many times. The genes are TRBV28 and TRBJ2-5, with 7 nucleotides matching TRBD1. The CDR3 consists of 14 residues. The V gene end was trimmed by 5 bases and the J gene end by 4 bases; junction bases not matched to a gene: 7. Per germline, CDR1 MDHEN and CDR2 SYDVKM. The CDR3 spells CASSPLTGRETQYF. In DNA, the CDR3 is TGTGCCAGCAGTCCCCTGACAGGGAGAGAGACCCAGTACTTC.

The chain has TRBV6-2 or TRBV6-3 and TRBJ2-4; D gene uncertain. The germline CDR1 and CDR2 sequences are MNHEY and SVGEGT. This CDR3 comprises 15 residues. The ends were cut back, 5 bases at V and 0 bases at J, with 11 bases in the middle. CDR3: CASSLPGGAKNIQYF. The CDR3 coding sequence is TGTGCCAGCAGTCTCCCCGGCGGAGCCAAAAACATTCAGTACTTC.

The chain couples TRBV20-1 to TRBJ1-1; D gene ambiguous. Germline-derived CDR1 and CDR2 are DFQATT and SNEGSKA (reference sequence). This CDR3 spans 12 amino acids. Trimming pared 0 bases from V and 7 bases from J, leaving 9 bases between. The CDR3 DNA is TGCAGTGCTAGAGAGAAGAGGGTTGAAGCTTTCTTT. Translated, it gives CSAREKRVEAFF.

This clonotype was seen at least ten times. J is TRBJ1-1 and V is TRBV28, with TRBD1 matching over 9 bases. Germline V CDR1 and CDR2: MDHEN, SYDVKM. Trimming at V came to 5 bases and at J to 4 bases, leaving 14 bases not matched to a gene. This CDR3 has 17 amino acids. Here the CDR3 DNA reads TGTGCCAGCAGTGATACCCGGGACAGGGTGGCGATCACTGAAGCTTTCTTT. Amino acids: CASSDTRDRVAITEAFF.

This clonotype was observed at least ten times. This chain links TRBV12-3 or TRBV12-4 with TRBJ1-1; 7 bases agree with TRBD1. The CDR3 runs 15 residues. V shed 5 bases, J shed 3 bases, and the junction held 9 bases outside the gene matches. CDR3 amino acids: CASSVDGTAYTEAFF. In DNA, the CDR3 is TGTGCCAGCAGTGTGGACGGGACAGCCTACACTGAAGCTTTCTTT.

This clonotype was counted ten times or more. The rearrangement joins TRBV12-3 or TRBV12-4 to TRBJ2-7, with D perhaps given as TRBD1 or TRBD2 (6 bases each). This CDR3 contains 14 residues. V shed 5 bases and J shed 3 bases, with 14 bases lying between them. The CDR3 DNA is TGTGCCAGCAGTGTCAGGGGAGGATACTACGAGCAGTACTTC. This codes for CASSVRGGYYEQYF.

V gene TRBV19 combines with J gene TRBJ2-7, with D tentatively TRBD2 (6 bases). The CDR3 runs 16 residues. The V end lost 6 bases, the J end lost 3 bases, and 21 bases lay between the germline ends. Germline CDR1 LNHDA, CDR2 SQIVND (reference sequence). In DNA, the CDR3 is TGTGCCAGTAGCCCCTCCGGGAGCTACTTCAACTACGAGCAGTACTTC. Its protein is CASSPSGSYFNYEQYF. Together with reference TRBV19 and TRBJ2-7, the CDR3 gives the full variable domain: DGGITQSPKYLFRKEGQNVTLSCEQNLNHDAMYWYRQDPGQGLRLIYYSQIVNDFQKGDIAEGYSVSREKKESFPLTVTSAQKNPTAFYLCASSPSGSYFNYEQYFGPGTRLTVT.

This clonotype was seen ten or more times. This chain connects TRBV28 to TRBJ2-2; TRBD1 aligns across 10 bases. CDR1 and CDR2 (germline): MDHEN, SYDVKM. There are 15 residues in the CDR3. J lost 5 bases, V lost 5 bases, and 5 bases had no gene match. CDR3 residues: CASSPGQGRTGELFF. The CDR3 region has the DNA TGTGCCAGCAGTCCGGGACAGGGGAGGACCGGGGAGCTGTTTTTT.

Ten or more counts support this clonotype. CDR3 in amino acids: CSAQTSGSYNEQFF. CDR3 sequence (DNA): TGCAGTGCTCAGACTAGCGGGTCCTACAATGAGCAGTTCTTC. The rearrangement uses TRBV20-1 and TRBJ2-1; 10 nucleotides line up with TRBD2. With 5 bases clipped from V and 1 base from J, the junction kept 2 bases outside the gene matches. There are 14 residues in the CDR3. The germline V gene encodes CDR1 DFQATT and CDR2 SNEGSKA (reference sequence).

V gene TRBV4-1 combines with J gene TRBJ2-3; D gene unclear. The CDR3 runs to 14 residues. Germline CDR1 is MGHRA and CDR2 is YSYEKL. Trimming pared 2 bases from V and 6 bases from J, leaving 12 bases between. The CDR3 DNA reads TGCGCCAGCAGCCAAACCCTCCCCCACGATACGCAGTATTTT. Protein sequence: CASSQTLPHDTQYF.

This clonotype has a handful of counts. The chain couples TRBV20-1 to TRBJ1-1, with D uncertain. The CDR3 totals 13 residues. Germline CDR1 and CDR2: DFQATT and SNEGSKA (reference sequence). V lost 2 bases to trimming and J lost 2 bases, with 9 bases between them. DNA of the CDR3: TGCAGTGCTAGAAAAGCAGGTAACACTGAAGCTTTCTTT. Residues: CSARKAGNTEAFF.

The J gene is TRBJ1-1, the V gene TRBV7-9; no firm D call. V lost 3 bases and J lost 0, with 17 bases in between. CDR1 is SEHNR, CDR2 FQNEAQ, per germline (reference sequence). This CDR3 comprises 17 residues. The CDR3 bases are TGTGCCAGCAGCTTGGTTCCGCAGAGTACCATGAACACTGAAGCTTTCTTT. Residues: CASSLVPQSTMNTEAFF.

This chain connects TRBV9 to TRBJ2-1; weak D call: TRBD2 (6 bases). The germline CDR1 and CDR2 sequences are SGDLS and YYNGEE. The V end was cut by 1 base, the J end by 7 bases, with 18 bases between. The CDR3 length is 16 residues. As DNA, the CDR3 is TGTGCCAGCAGCGTACGAGGTCTGCGGGGCGAAAATGAGCAGTTCTTC. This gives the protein CASSVRGLRGENEQFF.